These 27 T cell receptor beta chains were sequenced from one sample in a study of human thymus T cells. The source of the thymus tissue was resections taken during corrective heart surgery. TCRdb's table, derived via immunoSEQ multiplex PCR, lists solely in-frame clones and lacks some. This sample has about 78,000 clones; just over 95% occur once, and the top ten carry around 0.03%. Sequenced input: thymus tissue. These receptors originate from a boy in the first two years of life with a congenital heart defect but otherwise immunologically healthy.

V is TRBV29-1 and J is TRBJ1-5, with D maybe TRBD1 (6 bases). V was cut by 1 base and J by 7 bases, with 14 bases left in between. Looked up from germline, CDR1 is SQVTM and CDR2 is ANQGSEA. The CDR3 is 14 residues long. CDR3 DNA sequence: TGCAGCGTTGAAGTTGGGGGCGCGGGGCAGCCCCAGCATTTT. It codes for CSVEVGGAGQPQHF.

The V gene is TRBV10-3, the J gene TRBJ2-2; D perhaps matches TRBD1 (6 bases). This CDR3 comprises 13 residues. Trimming took off 6 bases at V and 4 bases at J, with 9 bases between the two ends. Per the germline V gene, CDR1 is ENHRY and CDR2 is SYGVKD. CDR3 region: CAISVDSTGELFF. The DNA of the CDR3 is TGTGCCATCAGCGTGGACAGCACCGGGGAGCTGTTTTTT.

This clone was found once. V and J are TRBV27 and TRBJ2-7, with no clear D. The CDR3 is made up of 13 amino acids. Germline-derived CDR1 and CDR2 are MNHEY and SMNVEV (reference sequence). V dropped 2 bases and J dropped 2 bases, with 7 bases sitting between them. The CDR3 nucleotides read TGTGCCAGCAGTTTAAGGGAACCCTACGAGCAGTACTTC. Its protein is CASSLREPYEQYF.

The J gene is TRBJ2-1, the V gene TRBV4-2; no definite D call. With 2 bases removed from V and 5 bases from J, the gap between germline ends came to 25 bases. The CDR3 sequence is 19 residues long. Germline V gene data show CDR1 as LGHNA and CDR2 as YNFKEQ. CDR3 sequence reads: CASSQFNSPVGLYNNEQFF. The DNA of the CDR3 is TGTGCCAGCAGCCAATTTAATTCCCCCGTTGGGCTTTATAACAATGAGCAGTTCTTC.

The sample holds one count of this clone. The V call is TRBV30, the J call TRBJ1-4; D ambiguous. This CDR3 is 15 amino acids long. Germline assignment: CDR1 GTSNPN and CDR2 SVGIG (reference sequence). Trimming shortened V by 1 base and J by 0 bases, and 9 bases separated the two germline ends. The CDR3 spells CAWSGERATNEKLFF. In nucleotides, the CDR3 is TGTGCCTGGAGTGGGGAGAGAGCAACTAATGAAAAACTGTTTTTT.

The genes are TRBV2 and TRBJ1-2; D unresolved. Germline CDR1 SNHLY, CDR2 FYNNEI. Trimming pared 2 bases from V and 12 bases from J, leaving 10 bases between. The CDR3 length is 11 residues. The DNA for the CDR3 is TGTGCCAGCAGTGAACGTTTCCCCGACACCTTC. Translated: CASSERFPDTF.

This CDR3 is CASSRSGTSGLYTDTQYF. DNA of the CDR3: TGTGCCAGCAGTCGATCCGGGACTAGCGGGCTTTACACAGATACGCAGTATTTT. The chain combines TRBV27 with TRBJ2-3; 12 bases agree with TRBD2. Germline loops: CDR1 MNHEY, CDR2 SMNVEV (reference sequence). The CDR3 has 18 amino acids. Trimming removed 5 bases from V and 2 bases from J; junction bases left unmatched: 11.

V gene TRBV6-5 combines with J gene TRBJ1-1, with D possibly matching TRBD1 (5 bases). The length of the CDR3 is 13 residues. Germline CDR1 is MNHEY and CDR2 is SVGAGI. The germline V and J ends were trimmed by 2 bases and 9 bases, with 13 bases remaining between them. CDR3 protein: CASSYARGRKAFF. In DNA form, the CDR3 reads TGTGCCAGCAGTTACGCCCGGGGCAGGAAAGCTTTCTTT.

This rearrangement joins TRBV29-1 to TRBJ1-1, with a weak D call TRBD1 (6 bases). The CDR3 consists of 14 residues. The V end was cut by 6 bases, the J end by 7 bases, with 21 bases between. Germline V CDR1 and CDR2: SQVTM, ANQGSEA. CDR3 bases: TGCAGCGTCCCTAGCCGACGGGGGCGAGGTGAAGCTTTCTTT. Its protein product is CSVPSRRGRGEAFF.

This clone was found once. The genes are TRBV25-1 and TRBJ2-1; 14 nucleotides align to TRBD2. Trimming at V came to 4 bases and at J to 6 bases, leaving 5 bases not matched to a gene. Germline-derived CDR1 and CDR2 are MGHDK and SYGVNS. The CDR3 sequence is 16 residues long. As DNA, the CDR3 is TGTGCCAGCAGTGCGGATGGGACTAGCGGGAGCAATGAGCAGTTCTTC. It encodes CASSADGTSGSNEQFF.

This sequence joins TRBV4-1 and TRBJ2-5; no clear D. This CDR3 has 12 amino acids. Trimming took off 5 bases at V and 5 bases at J, with 9 bases between the two ends. Per the germline V gene, CDR1 is MGHRA and CDR2 is YSYEKL. The CDR3 loop is CASSLRRETQYF. The CDR3 DNA sequence: TGCGCCAGCAGCTTGCGTCGGGAGACCCAGTACTTC.

This rearrangement joins TRBV19 to TRBJ2-7; D not resolved. The ends were cut back, 4 bases at V and 6 bases at J, with 13 bases in the middle. CDR3 length: 13 amino acids. Per the germline V gene, CDR1 is LNHDA and CDR2 is SQIVND (reference sequence). This CDR3 is CASSTKDGSEQYF. Here the CDR3 DNA reads TGTGCCAGTAGTACCAAGGACGGTTCCGAGCAGTACTTC. The full variable domain, its missing parts supplied by reference TRBV19 and TRBJ2-7, is DGGITQSPKYLFRKEGQNVTLSCEQNLNHDAMYWYRQDPGQGLRLIYYSQIVNDFQKGDIAEGYSVSREKKESFPLTVTSAQKNPTAFYLCASSTKDGSEQYFGPGTRLTVT.

V and J are TRBV5-1 and TRBJ1-1, with D perhaps matching TRBD1 (5 bases). The V gene's germline CDR1 is SGHRS and CDR2 YFSETQ. V was pared by 5 bases and J by 1 base, with 6 bases between. The CDR3 loop spans 12 amino acids. The CDR3 region is CASRTGNTEAFF. The DNA for the CDR3 is TGCGCCAGCAGAACAGGGAACACTGAAGCTTTCTTT.

This clone has just one count. The chain is built from TRBV5-1 and TRBJ2-7; 8 positions agree with TRBD1. The CDR3 covers 16 residues. From germline, CDR1 is SGHRS and CDR2 YFSETQ. V was pared by 3 bases and J by 3 bases, with 11 bases of the junction left unmatched. The CDR3 sequence is CASSSILQGVFYEQYF. For the CDR3, the DNA is TGCGCCAGCAGCTCCATTTTACAGGGGGTGTTCTACGAGCAGTACTTC.

The gene calls are TRBV5-1 and TRBJ2-1; no clear D gene. Germline-derived CDR1 and CDR2 are SGHRS and YFSETQ. Trimming removed 0 bases from V and 0 bases from J, with 10 bases in between. This CDR3 comprises 16 residues. The CDR3 loop reads CASSLGPPFSYNEQFF. Written as DNA, the CDR3 is TGCGCCAGCAGCTTGGGACCGCCTTTCTCCTACAATGAGCAGTTCTTC.

The chain carries TRBV19 and TRBJ1-3, with D tentatively TRBD1 (6 bases). This CDR3 comprises 14 residues. Germline assignment: CDR1 LNHDA and CDR2 SQIVND (reference sequence). V lost 6 bases to trimming and J lost 6 bases, with 15 bases between them. The DNA for the CDR3 is TGTGCCAGTAGCCCGCCGGGGACACTAAACACCATATATTTT. Its translation is CASSPPGTLNTIYF.

V is TRBV2 and J is TRBJ1-2; the D gene is possibly TRBD1 (6 bases). There are 15 residues in the CDR3. The germline V and J ends were trimmed by 6 bases and 8 bases, with 22 bases remaining between them. Germline CDR1 and CDR2: SNHLY and FYNNEI. CDR3 bases: TGTGCCAGCAGAGACGACAGACGAGTGGGGGGCGGCTACACCTTC. Its protein is CASRDDRRVGGGYTF.

This CDR3 reads CASSLLGGNEQFF. Here the CDR3 DNA reads TGTGCCAGCAGCTTATTAGGAGGCAATGAGCAGTTCTTC. V gene TRBV7-2 combines with J gene TRBJ2-1; tentatively, D is TRBD2 (5 bases). The length of the CDR3 is 13 residues. Germline CDR1 SGHTA, CDR2 FQGNSA. V was cut by 2 bases and J by 6 bases, with 8 bases left in between.

This clone appeared a single time. The CDR3 loop is CSVEIGLMNTEAFF. CDR3 DNA: TGCAGCGTTGAAATCGGACTGATGAACACTGAAGCTTTCTTT. This chain links TRBV29-1 with TRBJ1-1; the D is unclear. The V and J ends lost 2 bases and 0 bases respectively, with 10 bases between them. The CDR3 is made up of 14 amino acids. Looked up from germline, CDR1 is SQVTM and CDR2 is ANQGSEA.

This chain uses TRBV4-1 with TRBJ1-6; TRBD1 might be the D (5 bases). In germline, CDR1 is MGHRA, CDR2 YSYEKL. V lost 0 bases, J lost 8 bases, and 23 bases lay in between. This CDR3 is 19 amino acids long. The CDR3 sequence: CASSQDRWGIGFPDSPLHF. In DNA form, the CDR3 reads TGCGCCAGCAGCCAAGATCGCTGGGGCATTGGGTTTCCGGATTCACCCCTCCACTTT.

CDR3 nucleotide sequence: TGTGCCAGCAGTTACTCGATGAAGAGGGAACTGTTTTTT. It translates to CASSYSMKRELFF. The chain couples TRBV6-5 to TRBJ1-4; D gene uncertain. The germline V gene has CDR1 MNHEY and CDR2 SVGAGI. V lost 0 bases and J 12 bases, leaving 11 bases between the germline ends. This CDR3 has 13 residues.

The chain employs TRBV27 and TRBJ2-7, with D uncertain. The CDR3 is 13 residues long. Germline loops: CDR1 MNHEY, CDR2 SMNVEV (reference sequence). The V and J ends lost 0 bases and 1 base respectively, with 4 bases between them. CDR3 in DNA: TGTGCCAGCAGTTTATCGAGATCCTACGAGCAGTACTTC. Its protein is CASSLSRSYEQYF.

In this sample, this clone turned up once. V and J are TRBV7-3 and TRBJ2-5; TRBD2 matches 7 bases. This CDR3 region has 15 residues. The germline V gene encodes CDR1 SGHTA and CDR2 FQGTGA. V was pared by 2 bases and J by 3 bases, with 6 bases of the junction left unmatched. CDR3 sequence (DNA): TGTGCCAGCAGCTTAGGGAGGGAACGCGAAGAGACCCAGTACTTC. Translation: CASSLGREREETQYF.

This clone has only one observation. Other DNA sequences of this sample code for an identical CDR3. The J gene is TRBJ2-7, the V gene TRBV20-1, with D unclear. The length of the CDR3 is 11 residues. Germline V gene data show CDR1 as DFQATT and CDR2 as SNEGSKA (reference sequence). V was cut by 5 bases and J by 4 bases, with 9 bases left in between. For the CDR3, the DNA is TGCAGTGCTCGAGTAGGTTACGAGCAGTACTTC. It codes for CSARVGYEQYF.

This sequence joins TRBV5-1 and TRBJ2-5; tentatively, D is TRBD1 (6 bases). Germline loops: CDR1 SGHRS, CDR2 YFSETQ. This CDR3 spans 15 amino acids. With 3 bases removed from V and 0 bases from J, the gap between germline ends came to 12 bases. The CDR3, as DNA: TGCGCCAGCAGCTACAGGGTATCCCACCAAGAGACCCAGTACTTC. Its protein product is CASSYRVSHQETQYF.

The chain carries TRBV6-1 and TRBJ2-1, with TRBD2 matching 11 bases. The junction had 3 bases not matched to a gene; V was cut back by 4 bases and J by 4 bases. The length of the CDR3 is 15 residues. Germline CDR1 reads MNHNS; CDR2 reads SASEGT. The CDR3 region has the DNA TGTGCCAGCAGTGTTCTAGCGGGAGGATACAATGAGCAGTTCTTC. Protein sequence: CASSVLAGGYNEQFF.

V is TRBV5-1 and J is TRBJ2-4, with D possibly TRBD1 on 6 matching bases. The CDR3 covers 14 residues. Germline CDR1 is SGHRS and CDR2 is YFSETQ. Between the trimmed V and J ends, which lost 1 base and 5 bases, there was a span of 10 bases. DNA for the CDR3: TGCGCCAGCAGCTTGAGGGGGAAGGAAAACATTCAGTACTTC. This gives the protein CASSLRGKENIQYF.